The clone carrying this T cell receptor (beta chain) has more than one count but fewer than ten. The data belong to a study of blood T cell repertoires in COVID-19. As originally analysed: Estimates of nucleated cell counts were drawn from the amplification of reference gene primers. Assay used: immunoSEQ multiplex PCR; TCRdb lists only in-frame clones, some missing. That table gives V, J and clone size, and the DNA gave D and trimming. The sample yields around 210,000 clones, 70% to 90% seen once. The CDR3 loop spans 14 amino acids. The germline gives CDR1 MNHEY, CDR2 SVGAGI. Trimming pared 6 bases from V and 3 bases from J, leaving 11 bases between.

V gene TRBV6-5 combines with J gene TRBJ1-4; no clear D gene. The sequencing input was peripheral blood. The TCR originated in a woman aged 70-85 years with acute or convalescent COVID-19. DNA for the CDR3: TGTGCCAGCAGAGAGACTACGGCTAATGAAAAACTGTTTTTT. This sequence encodes CASRETTANEKLFF.